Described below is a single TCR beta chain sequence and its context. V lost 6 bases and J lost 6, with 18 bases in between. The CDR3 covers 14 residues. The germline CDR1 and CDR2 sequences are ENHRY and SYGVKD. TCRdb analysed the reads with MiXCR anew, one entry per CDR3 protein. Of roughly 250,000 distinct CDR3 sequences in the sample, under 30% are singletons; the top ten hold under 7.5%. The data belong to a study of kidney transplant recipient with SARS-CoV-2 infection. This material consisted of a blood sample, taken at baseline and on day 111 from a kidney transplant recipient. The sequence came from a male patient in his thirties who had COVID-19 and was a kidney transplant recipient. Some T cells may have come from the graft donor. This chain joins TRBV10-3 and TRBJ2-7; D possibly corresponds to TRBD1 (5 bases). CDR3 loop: CAISSGQLRGEQYF. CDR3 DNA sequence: TGTGCCATCAGCTCAGGCCAGTTAAGGGGCGAGCAGTACTTC.